Each of the 14 T cell receptor beta chains below was sequenced from the same sample in a study of cytomegalovirus exposure and HLA in healthy donors. Amplification used 60 Vbeta primers and 13 Jbeta primers. Assay: immunoSEQ multiplex PCR; the TCRdb copy retains only in-frame clones and omits some. Here the sample spans about 83,000 clones, about 81% being singletons. Sequenced material: PBMCs. These TCRs come from a man between 60 and 75 years old in good health and CMV-seronegative.

The chain employs TRBV30 and TRBJ1-3, with a weak D call TRBD1 (5 bases). CDR1 is GTSNPN, CDR2 SVGIG, per germline (reference sequence). The CDR3 contains 14 residues. The V gene lost 5 bases and the J gene lost 2 bases, with 13 bases spanning the gap. The CDR3 DNA reads TGTGCCTGGTCCCGGGGGGGGACTGGAAACACCATATATTTT. As protein: CAWSRGGTGNTIYF.

The V gene is TRBV6-1, the J gene TRBJ1-6; tentative D call: TRBD1 (6 bases). The length of the CDR3 is 14 residues. Germline CDR1 is MNHNS and CDR2 is SASEGT. Trimming pared 6 bases from V and 0 bases from J, leaving 6 bases between. The CDR3 protein is CASRQGSYNSPLHF. DNA for the CDR3: TGTGCCAGCAGACAGGGCTCCTATAATTCACCCCTCCACTTT.

This clone was seen ten or more times. Other DNA sequences in the same sample also yield this CDR3. This rearrangement joins TRBV7-2 to TRBJ2-3; 12 bases align to TRBD2. The CDR3 contains 15 residues. Germline V CDR1 and CDR2: SGHTA, FQGNSA. V lost 5 bases to trimming and J lost 5 bases; unmatched junction nucleotides: 5. This chain's CDR3 is CASSPSGGAGDTQYF. Written as DNA, the CDR3 is TGTGCCAGCAGCCCTAGCGGGGGGGCCGGAGATACGCAGTATTTT.

CDR3 bases: TGCGCCAGCAGCTTGGCCCCGGACAGGGCGGCCGGGGAGCTGTTTTTT. As protein: CASSLAPDRAAGELFF. The genes are TRBV5-1 and TRBJ2-2; 8 bases line up with TRBD1. The germline V gene encodes CDR1 SGHRS and CDR2 YFSETQ. V shed 0 bases, J shed 6 bases, and the junction held 7 bases outside the gene matches. CDR3 length: 16 amino acids.

The V gene is TRBV18, the J gene TRBJ1-2; tentatively, D is TRBD1 (6 bases). The ends were cut back, 0 bases at V and 8 bases at J, with 10 bases in the middle. Germline assignment: CDR1 KGHSH and CDR2 LQKENI. The CDR3 runs to 13 residues. The CDR3 nucleotides are TGTGCCAGCTCACCACCGCAGGGGATAGGCTACACCTTC. This sequence encodes CASSPPQGIGYTF.

The chain is built from TRBV7-8 and TRBJ2-5, with 7 nucleotides matching TRBD2. V was clipped by 5 bases and J by 5 bases; unmatched bases: 2. Looked up from germline, CDR1 is SGHVS and CDR2 is FQNEAQ. The CDR3 is 12 amino acids. In DNA form, the CDR3 reads TGTGCCAGCAGCGGGCGGGGGGAGACCCAGTACTTC. It yields the protein CASSGRGETQYF.

The rearrangement uses TRBV2 and TRBJ2-3; the D gene is possibly TRBD1 (6 bases). CDR1 and CDR2 from the germline V gene are SNHLY and FYNNEI. CDR3 length: 15 amino acids. V lost 4 bases to trimming and J lost 0 bases, with 11 bases between them. CDR3 in DNA: TGTGCCAGCAGTGGGGGACAACCTAGCACAGATACGCAGTATTTT. Its translation: CASSGGQPSTDTQYF.

This clone was seen more than once but under ten times. V and J are TRBV19 and TRBJ1-1; D ambiguous. Trimming cost V 1 base and J 4 bases, with 10 bases left between them. CDR3 length: 14 residues. CDR1 is LNHDA and CDR2 is SQIVND in the germline V gene (reference sequence). The CDR3 spells CASSIVSGSTEAFF. The CDR3 DNA sequence: TGTGCCAGTAGTATAGTATCCGGTAGCACTGAAGCTTTCTTT. Full variable domain (outside the CDR3, taken from reference TRBV19 and TRBJ1-1): DGGITQSPKYLFRKEGQNVTLSCEQNLNHDAMYWYRQDPGQGLRLIYYSQIVNDFQKGDIAEGYSVSREKKESFPLTVTSAQKNPTAFYLCASSIVSGSTEAFFGQGTRLTVV.

The V gene is TRBV7-8, the J gene TRBJ1-4, with TRBD1 matching over 9 bases. The CDR3 spans 17 residues. V shed 5 bases and J 8 bases; nucleotides not matched to a gene: 15. Germline V gives CDR1 SGHVS, CDR2 FQNEAQ. The CDR3 spells CASSQPQPGQGGEKLFF. CDR3 DNA sequence: TGTGCCAGCAGCCAACCCCAGCCGGGACAGGGTGGGGAAAAACTGTTTTTT.

The V call is TRBV5-1, the J call TRBJ1-6; D uncertain. Germline assignment: CDR1 SGHRS and CDR2 YFSETQ. The CDR3 extends over 14 amino acids. Trimming stripped 1 base from V and 9 bases from J, with 11 bases between. CDR3 sequence (DNA): TGCGCCAGCAGCTTGCGGGTCGAGAGTTCACCCCTCCACTTT. This codes for CASSLRVESSPLHF. The whole variable domain, filled in from reference TRBV5-1 and TRBJ1-6, reads KAGVTQTPRYLIKTRGQQVTLSCSPISGHRSVSWYQQTPGQGLQFLFEYFSETQRNKGNFPGRFSGRQFSNSRSEMNVSTLELGDSALYLCASSLRVESSPLHFGNGTRLTVT.

This chain links TRBV7-9 with TRBJ2-1; D gene ambiguous. Germline V gene sequence: CDR1 SEHNR, CDR2 FQNEAQ (reference sequence). This CDR3 region has 12 residues. Trimming removed 2 bases from V and 4 bases from J, with 3 bases in between. In DNA, the CDR3 is TGTGCCAGCAGCTTAACATACAATGAGCAGTTCTTC. This codes for CASSLTYNEQFF.

The chain combines TRBV7-9 with TRBJ1-2; tentative D call: TRBD1 (5 bases). The CDR3 has 14 residues. Germline values: CDR1 SEHNR, CDR2 FQNEAQ (reference sequence). The V end lost 5 bases, the J end lost 2 bases, and 12 bases lay between the germline ends. The CDR3 loop is CASSPGGDNYGYTF. The DNA of the CDR3 is TGTGCCAGCAGCCCCGGGGGAGACAACTATGGCTACACCTTC.

In the case of this clone: One junction end does not reproduce the germline sequence, and a read error may be involved. J is TRBJ1-3 and V is TRBV7-9, with TRBD1 matching 10 bases. Germline assignment: CDR1 SEHNR and CDR2 FQNEAQ (reference sequence). The CDR3 is made up of 19 amino acids. As DNA, the CDR3 is TGTTCCAGCAGCTCCCCGGGACAGGGGACCCCCTACTCTGGAAACACCATATATTTT. Protein: CSSSSPGQGTPYSGNTIYF.

This clone was seen a handful of times. V usage is TRBV27 and J usage is TRBJ1-2; tentatively, D is TRBD1 (5 bases). The germline CDR1 and CDR2 sequences are MNHEY and SMNVEV (reference sequence). The V gene lost 5 bases and the J gene lost 7 bases, with 17 bases spanning the gap. This CDR3 region has 14 residues. DNA for the CDR3: TGTGCCAGCAGTCCCCGGGGGGGGTCCGCTGGCTACACCTTC. The encoded protein is CASSPRGGSAGYTF.